A single T cell receptor (beta chain) is shown here with its context. Its target is unknown. Generated by immunoSEQ multiplex PCR, the TCRdb table keeps only in-frame clones and is missing some. The sample lists just over 25,000 clones; roughly 80% were seen once. The data stem from a study of memory CD4+ T cells and cytomegalovirus serostatus. About the study: Donors were healthy Belgian adults, under ten CMV seropositive and fewer than 30 seronegative.

General study findings and limits: Suggested: most of the CMV-linked TCR signature lies in CD4+ memory cells.

Single viable CD3+CD4+CD8-CD45RO+ cells were sorted as the memory CD4+ T cells. Positive selection with CD4 microbeads enriched total CD4+ T cells. The material sequenced was memory CD4+ T cells from blood. The clonotype comes from an adult in good health and CMV-seronegative.

This CDR3 is CASSQSRGLEQFF. The CDR3 nucleotides read TGCGCCAGCAGTCAATCCCGGGGCCTAGAGCAGTTCTTC. The gene calls are TRBV23-1 and TRBJ2-1, with D possibly being TRBD1 or TRBD2 (5 bases each). TRBV23-1 is annotated as an ORF whose role is uncertain. The germline V and J ends were trimmed by 0 bases and 10 bases, with 10 bases remaining between them. This CDR3 has 13 residues.